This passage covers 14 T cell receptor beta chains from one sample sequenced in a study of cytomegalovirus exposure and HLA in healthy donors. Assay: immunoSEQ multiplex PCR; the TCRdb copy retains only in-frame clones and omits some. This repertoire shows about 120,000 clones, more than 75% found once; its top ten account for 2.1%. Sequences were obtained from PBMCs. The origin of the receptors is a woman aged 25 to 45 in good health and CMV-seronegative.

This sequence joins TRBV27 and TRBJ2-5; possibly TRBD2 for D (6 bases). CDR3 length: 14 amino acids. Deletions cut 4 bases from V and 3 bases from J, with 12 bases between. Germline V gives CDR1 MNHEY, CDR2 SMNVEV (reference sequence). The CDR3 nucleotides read TGTGCCAGCAGTTCGGGACTGCCTAAAGAGACCCAGTACTTC. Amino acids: CASSSGLPKETQYF.

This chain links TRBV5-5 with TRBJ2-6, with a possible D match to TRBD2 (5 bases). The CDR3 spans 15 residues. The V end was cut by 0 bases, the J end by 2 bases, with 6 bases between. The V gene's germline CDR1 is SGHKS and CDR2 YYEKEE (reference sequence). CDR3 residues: CASSLAGAGANVLTF. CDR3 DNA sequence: TGTGCCAGCAGCTTGGCCGGGGCTGGGGCCAACGTCCTGACTTTC.

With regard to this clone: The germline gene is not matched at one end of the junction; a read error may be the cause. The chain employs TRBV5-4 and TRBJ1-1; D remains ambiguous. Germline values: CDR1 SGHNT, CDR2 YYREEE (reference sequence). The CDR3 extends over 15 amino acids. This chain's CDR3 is CASSQVAAGNTEAFF. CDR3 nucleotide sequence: TGCGCCAGCAGCCAAGTAGCGGCGGGGAACACTGAAGCTTTCTTT.

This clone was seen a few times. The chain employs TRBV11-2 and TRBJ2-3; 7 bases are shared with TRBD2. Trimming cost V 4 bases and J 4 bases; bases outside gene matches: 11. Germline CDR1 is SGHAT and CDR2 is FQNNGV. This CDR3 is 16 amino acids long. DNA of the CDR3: TGTGCCAGCAGCTCAGGACTCGCCGGGAGGTCAGATACGCAGTATTTT. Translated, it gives CASSSGLAGRSDTQYF. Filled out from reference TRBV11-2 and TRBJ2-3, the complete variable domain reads EAGVAQSPRYKIIEKRQSVAFWCNPISGHATLYWYQQILGQGPKLLIQFQNNGVVDDSQLPKDRFSAERLKGVDSTLKIQPAKLEDSAVYLCASSSGLAGRSDTQYFGPGTRLTVL.

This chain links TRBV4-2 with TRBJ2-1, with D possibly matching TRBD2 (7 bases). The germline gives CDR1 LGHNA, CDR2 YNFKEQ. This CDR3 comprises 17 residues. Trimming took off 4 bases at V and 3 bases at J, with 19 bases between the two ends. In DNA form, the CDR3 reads TGTGCCAGCAGCCCCTTTAGCGAGGGGGGGCTCTACAATGAGCAGTTCTTC. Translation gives CASSPFSEGGLYNEQFF.

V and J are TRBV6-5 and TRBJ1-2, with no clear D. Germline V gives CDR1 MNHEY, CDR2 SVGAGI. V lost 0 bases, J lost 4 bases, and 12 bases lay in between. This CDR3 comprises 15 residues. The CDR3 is CASSYSGAWGYGYTF. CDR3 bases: TGTGCCAGCAGTTACTCGGGAGCTTGGGGCTATGGCTACACCTTC.

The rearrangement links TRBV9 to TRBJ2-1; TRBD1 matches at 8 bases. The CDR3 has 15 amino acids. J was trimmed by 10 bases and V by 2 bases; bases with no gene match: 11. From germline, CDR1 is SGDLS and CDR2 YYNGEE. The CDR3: CASSVHPGQETEQFF. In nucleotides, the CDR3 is TGTGCCAGCAGCGTTCATCCGGGACAGGAGACCGAGCAGTTCTTC.

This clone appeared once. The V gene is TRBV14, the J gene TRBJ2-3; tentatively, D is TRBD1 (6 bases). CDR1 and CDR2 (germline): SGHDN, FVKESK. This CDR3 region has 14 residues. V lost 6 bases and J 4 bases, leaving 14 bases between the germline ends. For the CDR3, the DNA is TGTGCCAGCAGTGTTGTGGGGGCTGCAGATACGCAGTATTTT. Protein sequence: CASSVVGAADTQYF. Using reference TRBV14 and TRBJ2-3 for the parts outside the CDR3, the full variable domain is EAGVTQFPSHSVIEKGQTVTLRCDPISGHDNLYWYRRVMGKEIKFLLHFVKESKQDESGMPNNRFLAERTGGTYSTLKVQPAELEDSGVYFCASSVVGAADTQYFGPGTRLTVL.

Here the CDR3 DNA reads TGCAGTGCTAGGGGACATGAAGCTTTCTTT. Amino acid sequence: CSARGHEAFF. This chain connects TRBV20-1 to TRBJ1-1, with D possibly being TRBD1 (6 bases). CDR1 is DFQATT and CDR2 is SNEGSKA in the germline V gene (reference sequence). CDR3 length: 10 amino acids. The V end was cut by 3 bases, the J end by 7 bases, with 6 bases between.

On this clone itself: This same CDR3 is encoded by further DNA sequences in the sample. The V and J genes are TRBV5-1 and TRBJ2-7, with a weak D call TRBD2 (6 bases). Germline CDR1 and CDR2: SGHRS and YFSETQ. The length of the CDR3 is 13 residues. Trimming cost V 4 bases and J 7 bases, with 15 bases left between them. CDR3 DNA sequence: TGCGCCAGCAGCCTTAGACGGGAGAGAGAGCAGTACTTC. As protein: CASSLRREREQYF.

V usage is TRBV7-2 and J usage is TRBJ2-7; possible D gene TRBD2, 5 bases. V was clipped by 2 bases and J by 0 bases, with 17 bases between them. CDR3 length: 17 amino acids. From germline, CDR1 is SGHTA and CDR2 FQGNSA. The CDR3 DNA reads TGTGCCAGCAGCTTAAGAGAAGCGAGGGAAAGCTCCTACGAGCAGTACTTC. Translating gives CASSLREARESSYEQYF.

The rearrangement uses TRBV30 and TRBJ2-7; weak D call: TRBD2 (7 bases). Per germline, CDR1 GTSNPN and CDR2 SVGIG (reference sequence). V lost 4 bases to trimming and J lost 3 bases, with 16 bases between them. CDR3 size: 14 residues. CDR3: CAWTRDTGGYEQYF. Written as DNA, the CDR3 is TGTGCCTGGACCCGGGACACGGGGGGCTACGAGCAGTACTTC.

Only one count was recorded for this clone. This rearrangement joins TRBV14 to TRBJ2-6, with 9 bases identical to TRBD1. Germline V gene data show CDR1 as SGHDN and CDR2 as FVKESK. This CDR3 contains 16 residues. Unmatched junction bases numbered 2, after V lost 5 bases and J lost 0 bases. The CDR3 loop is CASSKDRGSGANVLTF. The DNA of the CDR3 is TGTGCCAGCAGCAAGGACAGGGGCTCTGGGGCCAACGTCCTGACTTTC.

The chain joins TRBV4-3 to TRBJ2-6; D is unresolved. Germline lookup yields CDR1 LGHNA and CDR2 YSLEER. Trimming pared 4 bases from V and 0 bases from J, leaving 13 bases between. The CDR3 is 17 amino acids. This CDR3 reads CASSLNAFLSGANVLTF. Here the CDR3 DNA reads TGCGCCAGCAGCCTCAACGCGTTCCTCTCTGGGGCCAACGTCCTGACTTTC.